Following are 5 T cell receptor beta chains from one sample sequenced in a study of shared clonotypes between healthy human individuals. Produced via immunoSEQ multiplex PCR; TCRdb's table is partial and in-frame only. The table includes over a million clones, under 80% detected once. Sample: memory CD4+ T cells sorted from blood. As to subset: CD45RA-negative fraction. The receptors were sampled from a man aged 18-30 years in good health.

J is TRBJ1-5 and V is TRBV5-6, with D maybe TRBD1 (6 bases). Trimming left V 4 bases short and J 2 bases short, with 13 bases between. CDR3 length equals 15 residues. Germline V gene sequence: CDR1 SGHDT, CDR2 YYEEEE. CDR3 sequence (DNA): TGTGCCAGCAGCCCAAAGAGGGGGGGCAATCAGCCCCAGCATTTT. The encoded protein is CASSPKRGGNQPQHF.

V usage is TRBV5-1 and J usage is TRBJ1-2; D unresolved. V gave up 1 base and J gave up 4 bases, with 11 bases separating them. CDR1 and CDR2 (germline): SGHRS, YFSETQ. There are 14 residues in the CDR3. This CDR3 reads CASSLFLNSYGYTF. The CDR3 region has the DNA TGCGCCAGCAGCTTGTTCCTGAACAGCTATGGCTACACCTTC.

The chain couples TRBV10-3 to TRBJ2-1, with TRBD1 matching 10 bases. The V gene end was trimmed by 4 bases and the J gene end by 9 bases; junction bases not matched to a gene: 3. CDR1 and CDR2 from the germline V gene are ENHRY and SYGVKD. CDR3 length: 13 amino acids. CDR3 DNA: TGTGCCATCAGTGGACAGGGGGCGGGTGAGCAGTTCTTC. Protein: CAISGQGAGEQFF.

V gene TRBV5-1 combines with J gene TRBJ2-7; 7 nucleotides match TRBD1. The CDR3 sequence is 14 residues long. CDR1 is SGHRS and CDR2 is YFSETQ in the germline V gene. The ends lost 0 bases at V and 2 bases at J; junction bases unmatched: 2. DNA of the CDR3: TGCGCCAGCAGCTTGGAGGACAGGACCTACGAGCAGTACTTC. This gives the protein CASSLEDRTYEQYF.

The chain combines TRBV7-9 with TRBJ2-2; D perhaps matches TRBD1 (5 bases). The CDR3 totals 15 residues. V dropped 2 bases and J dropped 2 bases, with 9 bases sitting between them. In germline, CDR1 is SEHNR, CDR2 FQNEAQ (reference sequence). CDR3 sequence reads: CASSLTRENTGELFF. The CDR3 bases are TGTGCCAGCAGCTTAACCAGGGAAAACACCGGGGAGCTGTTTTTT. Combining the CDR3 with reference TRBV7-9 and TRBJ2-2 gives the whole variable domain DTGVSQNPRHKITKRGQNVTFRCDPISEHNRLYWYRQTLGQGPEFLTYFQNEAQLEKSRLLSDRFSAERPKGSFSTLEIQRTEQGDSAMYLCASSLTRENTGELFFGEGSRLTVL.